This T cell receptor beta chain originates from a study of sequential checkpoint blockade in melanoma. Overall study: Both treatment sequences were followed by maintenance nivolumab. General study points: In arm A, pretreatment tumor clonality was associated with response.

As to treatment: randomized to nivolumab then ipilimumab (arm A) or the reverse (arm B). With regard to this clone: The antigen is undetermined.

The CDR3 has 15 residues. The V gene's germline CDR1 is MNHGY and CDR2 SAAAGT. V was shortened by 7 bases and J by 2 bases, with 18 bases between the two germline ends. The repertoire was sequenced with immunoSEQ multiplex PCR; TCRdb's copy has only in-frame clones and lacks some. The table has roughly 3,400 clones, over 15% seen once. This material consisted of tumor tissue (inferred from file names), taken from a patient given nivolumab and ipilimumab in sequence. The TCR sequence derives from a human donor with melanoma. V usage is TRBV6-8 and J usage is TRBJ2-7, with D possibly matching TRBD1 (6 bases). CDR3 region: CASMETGMAAYEQYF. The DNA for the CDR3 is TGTGCCAGCATGGAAACAGGGATGGCTGCCTACGAGCAGTACTTC.